The clone carrying this T cell receptor beta chain showed up just once. Its antigen is not known. Sequencing was performed with immunoSEQ multiplex PCR; in TCRdb, only in-frame clones are kept and a portion is missing. This table holds about 84,000 clones, approximately 85% found once. The data were taken from a study of T cell responses to AZD1222 COVID-19 vaccine. Study conclusions and caveats: Donors, mostly white British, included more females; clonal diversity was possibly underestimated. Unmutated variant regions are reportedly the target of nearly half of TCRs that are spike-specific.

Timing groups of about 4 and about 12 weeks for second doses were pooled. V was clipped by 4 bases and J by 5 bases, with 11 bases between them. This CDR3 is built from 14 residues. CDR1 is SGHAT and CDR2 is FQNNGV in the germline V gene. This sample comprised peripheral blood, obtained 28 days after the second AZD1222 dose. This sequence joins TRBV11-2 and TRBJ2-2, with D hard to call. This TCR came from an adult who received the AZD1222 COVID-19 vaccine. CDR3 protein: CASSYIPTTGELFF. The CDR3 DNA is TGTGCCAGCAGCTATATTCCCACAACCGGGGAGCTGTTTTTT.